This T cell receptor (beta chain) was identified in a study of Graves' ophthalmopathy and Graves' hyperthyroidism. For the study at large: Prior to any treatment, peripheral blood was collected at the time of initial diagnosis. Points from the study as a whole: Detection in blood was also observed for most expanded thyroid clonotypes above 0.001 frequency. Distinction of ophthalmopathy from stable hyperthyroidism by a 13-signature model reached almost 90% sensitivity and 81.08% specificity.

CDR1 and CDR2 (germline): MNHEY, SMNVEV (reference sequence). The V and J ends lost 8 bases and 3 bases, in that order; junction bases with no gene match: 19. The CDR3 has 18 amino acids. This clonotype was recorded many times. Its matching antigen is unknown. RNA transcripts yielded amplified TCR beta CDR3 regions. In the first round, RT-PCR was carried out with HTBI primers, and a multiplex PCR formed the second round. TCRdb reprocessed the multiplex PCR reads with MiXCR, giving one entry per CDR3 protein. The sample includes roughly 300,000 distinct CDR3 sequences, 17% of them seen just once. This chain uses TRBV27 with TRBJ2-7; 10 positions agree with TRBD2. The sequence came from an adult man with Graves' ophthalmopathy. The sample consisted of peripheral blood. The DNA of the CDR3 is TGTGCCAGCGCAGGCGGGGGCTCCCTAGCGGGGGTGGACTACGAGCAGTACTTC. It specifies CASAGGGSLAGVDYEQYF.